The present T cell receptor (beta chain) was sequenced within a study of blood T cells in healthy people across ages. For the study at large: With template switching, about one barcoded beta molecule was captured per two T cells.

Every donor provided around 9.5 milliliters of peripheral blood. In this sample, this clonotype turned up a few times. A second PCR, run for about 7 to 12 cycles, used a sample-barcoded 5' primer plus a J-beta primer mix. One entry per CDR3 protein results from TCRdb running MiXCR on the 5' RACE reads. Of some 1.8 million distinct CDR3 sequences in the sample, roughly two fifths were seen once. This CDR3 region has 15 residues. CDR1 and CDR2 from the germline V gene are MNHEY and SMNVEV (reference sequence). V shed 4 bases and J shed 0 bases, with 10 bases lying between them. Material: blood. This clonotype was sampled from a human donor in good health. The genes are TRBV27 and TRBJ2-1; maybe TRBD1 (5 bases). CDR3 bases: TGTGCCAGCAGTTCCCAAGGGGACTCCTACAATGAGCAGTTCTTC. Translation: CASSSQGDSYNEQFF.